This T cell receptor (beta chain) was identified in a study of cytomegalovirus exposure and HLA in healthy donors (dated by TCRdb to between 2016 and 2019). Background on the whole study: In an earlier analysis of some 610 of the donors, roughly 300 Gb of sequence data and 120 million or so unique TCR beta sequences from about 180 million T cells were reported. An early release that covered approximately 600 HLA-typed donors contained about 300 gigabases of sequencing data and 70 million to 100 million unique TCR sequences. Of the roughly 410 genotyped donors, 80% to 90% were placed in the genetic ancestry cluster associated with self-reported Caucasian donors. The study aimed to test whether signatures of past pathogen exposure could be identified by cataloging public T cell receptors. The T cell repertoires of 700 or so subjects were profiled by immunosequencing and related to cytomegalovirus serostatus. Besides the first cohort of some 670 subjects, a separate validation cohort made up of roughly 120 different subjects was used. To predict cytomegalovirus infection status, the study combined high-throughput TCR immunosequencing, statistical association of individual TCRs with disease status, and machine learning. A later analysis re-analyzed previously published TCR beta repertoires from 550 to 700 donors and added high-resolution HLA genotyping to study TCR occurrence patterns. Rather than using new phenotypic data, the later analysis identified candidate immune exposures from TCR beta sequences and from how often those sequences occurred across donors. An earlier analysis of 587 of the donors used high-throughput TCR beta sequencing to judge whether each TCR beta V gene segment behaved as functional or pseudogenic. Donor age, sex, ethnicity and CMV serostatus were collected together with the repertoire data. A later genetic analysis took genome-wide SNP genotypes for about 55% of the 666 donors and used that subset as a discovery cohort. Every repertoire in the discovery cohort had been generated on one and the same sequencing platform. HLA typing included class I and class II loci at four-digit resolution. The number of donors typed differed by locus, with 629-630 for A, B, C, DRB1 and DQB1, 522 for DQA1, approximately 580 for DPA1, and 450 to 480 for DPB1. About five DR-DQ haplotypes were handled as single units for association and clustering because linkage in the cohort was strong. On average, roughly 200,000 unique TCR beta nucleotide sequences were sequenced per donor among several hundred genotyped donors of the cohort, with around 19% of those sequences being non-productive. Points the paper makes about the study in general: This cohort had only TCR beta chains sequenced, and the lack of alpha or paired-chain data limited which features could be detected. Most TCR sequences were seen in very few donors, while some public TCRs were found in many individuals. Correlated functional status among segregating V segments might reflect linkage disequilibrium, but an unknown experimental factor could not be ruled out. When HLA alleles, especially DR and DQ, strongly co-occurred, attributing TCR associations to individual alleles was difficult. Compared with the roughly 700-donor mean, donors in an Asian-associated ancestry cluster had fewer N-insertions in productive TCRs, according to a later genetic analysis. Broadly in line with IMGT annotations, most TCR beta V segments showed up in productive rearrangements about 87% or about 30% of the time in an earlier analysis of some 590 of the donors. In a later analysis, the rate of TCR association differed among HLA loci, with DRB1 alleles having the most associated TCRs and HLA-C alleles having the fewest. A total of 150 to 200 TCR beta chains were listed by the study as associated with cytomegalovirus. A later analysis found that HLA-associated TCR beta chains were more clonally expanded and had lower generation probabilities than equally common non-associated chains. Cytomegalovirus status was reported to be diagnosed by the classifier with high specificity and sensitivity in both the original and validation cohorts. Sequencing depth was assumed to be roughly uniform across donors in the presence/absence analyses, though that assumption may not hold. CMV serostatus was the only immune exposure information available for the cohort. Because counts were too low, seventeen rarely observed V segments, including chromosome 9 orphons, were excluded from the earlier analysis of several hundred of the donors. It was suggested by the authors that the approach could potentially be generalized to other disease states and immunological phenotypes. Because some donors lacked HLA typing at each locus, the association tests relied only on the typed subset. In a later analysis, several top co-occurrence clusters were reported to appear linked to parvovirus B19, influenza, CMV and Epstein-Barr virus. A later analysis associated around 16,000 TCR beta sequences with specific HLA alleles at a false discovery rate of 0.05. In a later analysis, most CMV-associated TCR beta chains were found to appear HLA-restricted, with HLA associations seemingly driven largely by CMV exposure. An association between a missense DCLRE1C variant and V-gene and J-gene trimming of TCR beta chains was found in a later genetic analysis and replicated in an independent cohort. A cluster of highly shared sequence variants was judged likely to represent a technical artifact of the sequencing pipeline. A further reported finding was that TCR beta sequences accurately predicted the HLA-A and HLA-B alleles for most subjects in the first cohort. A few of the identified cytomegalovirus-associated TCR beta chains were confirmed in vitro to be specific for cytomegalovirus antigens.

Library preparation employed the immunoSEQ multiplex PCR assay. The multiplex PCR relied on a mix of 60 forward primers for TCR Vbeta segments and 13 reverse primers for TCR Jbeta segments. A multiplex PCR assay on genomic DNA amplified the CDR3 region of rearranged TCR beta genes. The amplified TCR beta libraries were sequenced on the Illumina HiSeq System as 87-base-pair reads. The authors processed their data as follows. Across the 666 repertoires, a later analysis counted approximately 75 million unique TCR beta chains, approximately 12 million of which were shared by at least two donors. A nearest-neighbor algorithm error-corrected the raw reads and collapsed the reads into unique sequences, merging closely related sequences to remove PCR and sequencing errors. V, D and J gene segments were assigned by aligning CDR3 sequences to IMGT reference sequences. For a sequence to be retained, a match of at least six nucleotides was required to both a V gene segment and a J gene segment. Rearrangements were called productive when the CDR3 lacked stop codons and stayed in frame with V and J; all others were non-productive. Following IMGT convention, CDR3 was defined as the stretch from the second conserved V-encoded cysteine to the conserved J-encoded phenylalanine. The earlier analysis of some 600 of the donors excluded sequences that lacked an unambiguous match to a single V gene segment. In an earlier analysis of a few hundred of the donors, a V segment was called functional when productive rearrangements were above 56.7%, and segregating when the standard deviation between donors exceeded 5%. A statistical classification framework was built for diagnosing cytomegalovirus status from the catalog of TCR beta chain sequences. In a later analysis, TCR nucleotide sequences were compared against IMGT/GENE-DB human TR gene sequences so that V and J genes could be assigned. A later analysis assigned CDR3 sequences and most-parsimonious VDJ recombination scenarios with the TCRdist pipeline. In a later analysis, each TCR beta chain was defined by its CDR3 amino acid sequence together with its V-gene family, and reads lacking a unique V-gene family were excluded. To address suspected cross-contamination and a sequencing artifact, a later analysis removed around 590 highly shared, low-generation-probability nucleotide sequences. In a later analysis, a clonal expansion index for each public chain was calculated from normalized within-repertoire ranks of inferred template counts. Generation probabilities in a later analysis came from a VDJ recombination model fitted to out-of-frame rearrangements, and those results were checked against IGoR. A later analysis scored TCR-TCR, TCR-HLA and TCR-CMV co-occurrence with hypergeometric tests, applying a repertoire-size bias correction to TCR pairs. False discovery rates were estimated in a later analysis by permuting HLA or CMV assignments 20 times. In a later analysis, co-occurring TCRs were grouped with DBSCAN, and TCRdist sequence similarity was added when clustering was performed within HLA-allele-positive subsets. Repertoires with fewer than 30,000 or more than 120,000 public chains, plus five repertoires with anomalous nucleotide sharing, were excluded from co-occurrence clustering. TCRdb's version of the immuneACCESS table is confined to in-frame rearrangements and falls short of the full clone set. An unresolved V gene accounts for under half of the shortfall where checked; the remainder is of unknown origin. The D gene and trimming were derived from the DNA, and the V and J assignments and clone size from that table. This sample holds around 100,000 clones; 70% to 80% were observed only once. The ten largest clones add up to 15% to 20% of the sample.

This clone was seen once. No cognate antigen has been identified for it. The record has no base qualities; no much larger clone is one base away. The cohort consisted of fewer than 700 healthy bone marrow donors. All cohort members were sampled while nominally healthy, although unrecorded immune exposures were likely present. The donor was CMV seropositive and belonged to the group of 250 to 300 seropositive cohort members. A peripheral blood sample was provided by each donor, and peripheral blood mononuclear cells were used for TCR beta sequencing. Genomic DNA was extracted from the blood cell samples with the Qiagen DNeasy Blood Extraction Kit. The sequence was collected from a woman aged 60-75 years in good health and CMV-seropositive. Sequenced input: PBMCs.

The base sequence is TGTGCCAGCAGCTTTGGGCCTTCCTTAAATGAGCAGTTCTTC. It encodes CASSFGPSLNEQFF. The chain is encoded by TRBV11-3 joined to TRBJ2-1, with the D gene not confidently named. The CDR3 goes from the cysteine to the phenylalanine over 14 residues. The kept DNA is CDR3 alone, 42 bases in frame from the first base. The germline V gene encodes CDR1 SGHNT and CDR2 YENEEA. Relative to germline, V is 3 bases shorter and J is 7 bases shorter, with 13 bases between their ends.